This T cell receptor beta chain was recovered during a study of PD-1 blockade in classical Hodgkin lymphoma. Germline CDR1 is SGHTA and CDR2 is FQGNSA. Trimming took 4 bases from V and 3 from J, leaving 10 bases between them. The CDR3 sequence is 14 residues long. Data came from immunoSEQ multiplex PCR; TCRdb stores just in-frame clones and leaves some out. Among about 16,000 clones listed, roughly 86% were seen once. Noted time point: newly diagnosed, previously untreated cHL patient sample. This TCR was sampled from a human donor with classical Hodgkin lymphoma. This chain links TRBV7-2 with TRBJ1-5, with D possibly being TRBD1 (5 bases). The sample comprised peripheral blood mononuclear cells (PBMCs). CDR3 residues: CASSSRQTNQPQHF. The CDR3 DNA sequence: TGTGCCAGCAGCTCGCGACAGACCAATCAGCCCCAGCATTTT.